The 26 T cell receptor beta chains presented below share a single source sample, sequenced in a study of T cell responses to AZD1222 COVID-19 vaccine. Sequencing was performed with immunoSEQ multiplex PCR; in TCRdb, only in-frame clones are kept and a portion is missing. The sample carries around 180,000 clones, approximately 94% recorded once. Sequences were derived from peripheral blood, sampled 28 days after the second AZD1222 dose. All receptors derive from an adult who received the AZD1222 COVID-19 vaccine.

CDR3 in amino acids: CASSVGTNYNEQFF. The CDR3 coding sequence is TGTGCCAGCAGCGTGGGGACTAATTACAATGAGCAGTTCTTC. V and J are TRBV9 and TRBJ2-1; 7 nucleotides align to TRBD2. Germline CDR1 SGDLS, CDR2 YYNGEE. CDR3 length equals 14 residues. V lost 2 bases and J lost 4; bases outside the gene matches: 3.

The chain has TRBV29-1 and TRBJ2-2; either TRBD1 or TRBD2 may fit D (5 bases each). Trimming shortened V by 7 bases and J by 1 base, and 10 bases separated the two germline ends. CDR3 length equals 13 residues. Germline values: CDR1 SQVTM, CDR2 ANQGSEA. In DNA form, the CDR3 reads TGCAGCGGGGACGGAGAGAACACCGGGGAGCTGTTTTTT. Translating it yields CSGDGENTGELFF.

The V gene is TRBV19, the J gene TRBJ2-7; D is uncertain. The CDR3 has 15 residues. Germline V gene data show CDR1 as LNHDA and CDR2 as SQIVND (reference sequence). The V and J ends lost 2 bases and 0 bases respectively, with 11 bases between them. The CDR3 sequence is CASSIFNGPSYEQYF. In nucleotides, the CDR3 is TGTGCCAGTAGTATATTTAACGGTCCCTCCTACGAGCAGTACTTC.

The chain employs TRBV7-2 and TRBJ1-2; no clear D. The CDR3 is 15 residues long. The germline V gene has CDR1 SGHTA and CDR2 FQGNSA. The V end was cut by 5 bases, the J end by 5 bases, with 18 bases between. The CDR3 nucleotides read TGTGCCAGCAGCCGGAGAGCGGGCGGTGGATATGGCTACACCTTC. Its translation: CASSRRAGGGYGYTF.

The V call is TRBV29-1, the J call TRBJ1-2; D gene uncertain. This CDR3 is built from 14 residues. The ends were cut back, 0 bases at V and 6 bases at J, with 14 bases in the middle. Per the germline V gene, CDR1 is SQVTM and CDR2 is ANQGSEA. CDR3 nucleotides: TGCAGCGTTGAAGAGGGCGGAAGTTGGGATGGCTACACCTTC. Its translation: CSVEEGGSWDGYTF.

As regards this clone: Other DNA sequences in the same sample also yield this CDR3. CDR3 DNA: TGTGCCTATAAGCCGGGACAGGGGAATGTCTACGAGCAGTACTTC. Protein: CAYKPGQGNVYEQYF. The chain recombines TRBV6-5 with TRBJ2-7; 10 positions agree with TRBD1. Germline-derived CDR1 and CDR2 are MNHEY and SVGAGI. CDR3 length: 15 amino acids. Germline trimming cut 11 bases from V and 3 bases from J; bases unmatched to any gene: 13.

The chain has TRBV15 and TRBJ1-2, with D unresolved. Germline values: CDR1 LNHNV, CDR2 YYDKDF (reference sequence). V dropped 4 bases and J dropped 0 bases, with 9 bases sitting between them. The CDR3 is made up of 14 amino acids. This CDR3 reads CATSMLGANYGYTF. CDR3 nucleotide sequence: TGTGCCACCAGCATGCTTGGAGCTAACTATGGCTACACCTTC.

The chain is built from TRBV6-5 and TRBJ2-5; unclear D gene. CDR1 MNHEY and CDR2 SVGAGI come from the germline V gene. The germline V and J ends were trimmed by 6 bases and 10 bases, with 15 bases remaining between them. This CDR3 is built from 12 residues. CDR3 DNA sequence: TGTGCCAGCAGCCCGACCTTGGGGTTCCAGTACTTC. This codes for CASSPTLGFQYF.

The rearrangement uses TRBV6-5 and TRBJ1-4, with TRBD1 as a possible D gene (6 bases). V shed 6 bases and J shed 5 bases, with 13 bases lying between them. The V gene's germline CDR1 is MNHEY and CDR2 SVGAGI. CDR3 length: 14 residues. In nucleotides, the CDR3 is TGTGCCAGCAGGACCAAACAGGGAAATGAAAAACTGTTTTTT. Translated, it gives CASRTKQGNEKLFF.

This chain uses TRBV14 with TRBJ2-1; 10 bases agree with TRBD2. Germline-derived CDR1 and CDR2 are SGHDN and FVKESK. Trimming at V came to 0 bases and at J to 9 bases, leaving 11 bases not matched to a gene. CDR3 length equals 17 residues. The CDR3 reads CASSQEGAAGGQSEQFF. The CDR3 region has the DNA TGTGCCAGCAGCCAAGAAGGCGCAGCGGGAGGGCAAAGTGAGCAGTTCTTC.

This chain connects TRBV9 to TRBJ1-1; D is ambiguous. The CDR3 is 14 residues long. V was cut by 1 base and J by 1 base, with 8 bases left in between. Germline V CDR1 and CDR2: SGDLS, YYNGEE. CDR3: CASSVSGRNTEAFF. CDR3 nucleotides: TGTGCCAGCAGCGTAAGTGGGAGGAACACTGAAGCTTTCTTT.

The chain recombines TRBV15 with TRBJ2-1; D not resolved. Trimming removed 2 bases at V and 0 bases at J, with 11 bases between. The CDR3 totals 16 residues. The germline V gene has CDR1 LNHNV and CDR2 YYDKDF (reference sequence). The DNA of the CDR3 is TGTGCCACCAGCAGATCTTTGGGGTCCTCCTACAATGAGCAGTTCTTC. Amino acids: CATSRSLGSSYNEQFF.

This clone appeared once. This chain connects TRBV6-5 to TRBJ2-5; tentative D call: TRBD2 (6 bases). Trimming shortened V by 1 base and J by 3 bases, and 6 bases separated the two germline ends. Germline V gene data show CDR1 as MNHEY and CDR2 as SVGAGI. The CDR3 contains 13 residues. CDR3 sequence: CASSYWGEETQYF. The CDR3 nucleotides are TGTGCCAGCAGTTACTGGGGGGAAGAGACCCAGTACTTC.

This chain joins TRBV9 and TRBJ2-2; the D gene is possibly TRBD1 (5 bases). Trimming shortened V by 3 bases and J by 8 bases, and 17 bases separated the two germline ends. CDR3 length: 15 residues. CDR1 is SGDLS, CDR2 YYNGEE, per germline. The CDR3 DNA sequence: TGTGCCAGCAGCGACTCGTCTTGGGGCGAGGGGGAGCTGTTTTTT. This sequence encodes CASSDSSWGEGELFF.

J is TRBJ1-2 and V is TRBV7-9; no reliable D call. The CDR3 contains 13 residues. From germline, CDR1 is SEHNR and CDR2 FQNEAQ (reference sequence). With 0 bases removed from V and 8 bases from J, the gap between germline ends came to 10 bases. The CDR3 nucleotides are TGTGCCAGCAGCTTAGCAGGGCCCGAAGGCTACACCTTC. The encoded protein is CASSLAGPEGYTF.

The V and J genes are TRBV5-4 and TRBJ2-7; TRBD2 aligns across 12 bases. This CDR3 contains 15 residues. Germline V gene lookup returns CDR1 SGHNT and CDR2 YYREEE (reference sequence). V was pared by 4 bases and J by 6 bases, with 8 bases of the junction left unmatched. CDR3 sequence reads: CASSTRWTSGTEQYF. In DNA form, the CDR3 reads TGTGCCAGCAGCACGAGGTGGACTAGCGGGACCGAGCAGTACTTC.

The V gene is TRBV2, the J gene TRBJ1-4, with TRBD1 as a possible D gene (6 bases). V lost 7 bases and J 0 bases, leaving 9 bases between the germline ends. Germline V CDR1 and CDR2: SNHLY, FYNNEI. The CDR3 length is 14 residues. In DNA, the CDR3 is TGTGCCAGCAAATGGACAGCAACTAATGAAAAACTGTTTTTT. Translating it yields CASKWTATNEKLFF.

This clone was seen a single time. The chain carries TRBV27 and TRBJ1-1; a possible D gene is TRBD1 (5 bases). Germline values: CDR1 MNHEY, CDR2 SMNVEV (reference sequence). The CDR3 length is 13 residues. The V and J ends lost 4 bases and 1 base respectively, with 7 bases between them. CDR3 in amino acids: CASSWQGNTEAFF. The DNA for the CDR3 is TGTGCCAGCAGTTGGCAGGGGAACACTGAAGCTTTCTTT.

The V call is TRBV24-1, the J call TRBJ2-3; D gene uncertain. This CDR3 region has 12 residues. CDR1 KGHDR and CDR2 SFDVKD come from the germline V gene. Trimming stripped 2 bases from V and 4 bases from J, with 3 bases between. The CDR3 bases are TGTGCCACCAGTGATTCAGCAGATACGCAGTATTTT. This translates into CATSDSADTQYF.

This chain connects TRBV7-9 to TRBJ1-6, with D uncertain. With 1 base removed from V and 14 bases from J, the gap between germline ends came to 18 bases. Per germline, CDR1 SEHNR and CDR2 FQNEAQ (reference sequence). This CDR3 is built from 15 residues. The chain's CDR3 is CASSLGKTDRWSLHF. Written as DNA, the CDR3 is TGTGCCAGCAGCTTAGGAAAGACGGATCGGTGGTCCCTCCACTTT.

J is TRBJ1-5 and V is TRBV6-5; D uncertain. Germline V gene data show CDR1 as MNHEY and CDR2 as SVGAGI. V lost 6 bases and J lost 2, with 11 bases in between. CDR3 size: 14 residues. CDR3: CASRTVRGNQPQHF. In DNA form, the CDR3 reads TGTGCCAGCAGGACCGTTCGTGGCAATCAGCCCCAGCATTTT.

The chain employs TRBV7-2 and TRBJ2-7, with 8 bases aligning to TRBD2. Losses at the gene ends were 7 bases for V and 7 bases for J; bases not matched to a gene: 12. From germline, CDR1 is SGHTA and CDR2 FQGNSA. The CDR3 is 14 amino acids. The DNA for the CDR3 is TGTGCCAGCACCCTAGGAGCGGGAGTGGGGGAGCAGTACTTC. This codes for CASTLGAGVGEQYF.

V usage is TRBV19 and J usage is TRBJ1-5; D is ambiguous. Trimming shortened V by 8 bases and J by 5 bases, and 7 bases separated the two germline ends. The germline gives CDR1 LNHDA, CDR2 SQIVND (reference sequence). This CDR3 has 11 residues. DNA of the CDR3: TGTGCCAGTGGATGGTATCAGCCCCAGCATTTT. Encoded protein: CASGWYQPQHF.

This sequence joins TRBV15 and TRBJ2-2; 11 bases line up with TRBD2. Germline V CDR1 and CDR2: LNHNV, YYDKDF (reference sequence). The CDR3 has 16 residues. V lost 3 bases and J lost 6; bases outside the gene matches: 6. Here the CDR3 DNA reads TGTGCCACCAGCAGGGGAACTAGCGGGAGCCCCGGGGAGCTGTTTTTT. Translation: CATSRGTSGSPGELFF.

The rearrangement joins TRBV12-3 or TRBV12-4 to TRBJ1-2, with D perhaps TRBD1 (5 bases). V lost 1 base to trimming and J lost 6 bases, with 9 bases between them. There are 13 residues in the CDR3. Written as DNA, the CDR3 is TGTGCCAGCAGTTTAGATTGGGGGAATGGCTACACCTTC. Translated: CASSLDWGNGYTF.

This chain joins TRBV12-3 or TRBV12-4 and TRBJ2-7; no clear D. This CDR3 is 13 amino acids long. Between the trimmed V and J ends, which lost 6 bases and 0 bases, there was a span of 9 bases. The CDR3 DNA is TGTGCCAGCAGGGACGGCCTCTCCTACGAGCAGTACTTC. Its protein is CASRDGLSYEQYF.